The clone carrying this T cell receptor beta chain occurred many times. The antigen is not known. The sample comes from a study of T cells in Graves' hyperthyroidism and ophthalmopathy. As for the study in general: Peripheral blood draws took place at initial diagnosis, ahead of any treatment. Study-level findings and limits: The majority of expanded thyroid clonotypes above 0.001 also appeared in blood.

Amplification of TCR beta CDR3 regions was performed using RNA transcripts as template. A first-round RT-PCR of the TCR CDR3 used the HTBI primer set. TCRdb re-called the multiplex PCR reads through MiXCR, storing one row per CDR3 protein. The table records about 210,000 distinct CDR3 sequences, approximately 17% of them present only once. The study left out patients who had uncontrolled infection, other autoimmune disease, pregnancy or lactation. Germline CDR1 is LGHNT and CDR2 is FRNRAP. This CDR3 spans 17 amino acids. J lost 4 bases, V lost 4 bases, and 10 bases had no gene match. The clonotype originates from a man aged 50-59 years with Graves' hyperthyroidism. The chain joins TRBV12-5 to TRBJ2-7, with 13 bases lining up with TRBD2. The sequenced sample consisted of blood. The DNA for the CDR3 is TGTGCTAGTGGTTCTCCCCCCTGGACTAGCGGGAGATACGAGCAGTACTTC. Translating it yields CASGSPPWTSGRYEQYF.